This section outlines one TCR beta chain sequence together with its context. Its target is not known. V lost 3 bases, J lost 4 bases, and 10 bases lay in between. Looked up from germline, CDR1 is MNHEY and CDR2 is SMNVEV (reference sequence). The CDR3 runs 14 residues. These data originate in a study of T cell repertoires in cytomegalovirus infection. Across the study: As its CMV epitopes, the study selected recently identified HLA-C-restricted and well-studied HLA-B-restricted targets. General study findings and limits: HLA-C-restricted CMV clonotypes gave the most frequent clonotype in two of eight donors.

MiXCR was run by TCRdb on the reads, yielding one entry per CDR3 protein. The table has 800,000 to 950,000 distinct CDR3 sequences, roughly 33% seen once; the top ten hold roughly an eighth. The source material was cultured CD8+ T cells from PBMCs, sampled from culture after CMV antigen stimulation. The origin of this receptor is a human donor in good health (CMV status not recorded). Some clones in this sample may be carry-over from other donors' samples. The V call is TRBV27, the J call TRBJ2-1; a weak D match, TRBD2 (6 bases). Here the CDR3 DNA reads TGTGCCAGCAGTTTCCCGGGACTGTACAATGAGCAGTTCTTC. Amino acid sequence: CASSFPGLYNEQFF.